This T cell receptor beta chain was sequenced for a study of shared clonotypes between healthy human individuals. Across the study: The plates for each donor numbered three CD4 naive, three CD4 memory, two CD8 naive and one CD8 memory. Study results and caveats: Generally, estimated richness proved larger in naive subsets than it did in memory subsets. Some clonotypes were shared by all four sorted-subset donors, while others were not shared. The non-shared ones had lower generation probabilities than the shared ones.

Per sorted-subset replicate PCR, input was around 200 ng DNA, representing roughly 28,000 T cell genomes. The repertoire was sequenced with immunoSEQ multiplex PCR; TCRdb's copy has only in-frame clones and lacks some. The data hold some 1 million clones, with about 74% observed a single time. CDR1 and CDR2 from the germline V gene are LNHDA and SQIVND (reference sequence). Trimming cost V 6 bases and J 7 bases; bases outside gene matches: 13. The CDR3 has 16 amino acids. In regard to this clone: What it recognizes is unknown.

What was sequenced was memory CD4+ T cells sorted from blood. Subset of the sample: CD45RA-negative fraction. This receptor was obtained from a man younger than 35 in good health. The genes are TRBV19 and TRBJ1-1; 11 bases match TRBD1. CDR3 nucleotide sequence: TGTGCCAGTAGGCAGTTGGACAGGGGGCGATCTGGTGAAGCTTTCTTT. Protein product: CASRQLDRGRSGEAFF.